What follows is one T cell receptor beta chain and its context. This sample was included in a study of blood T cell repertoires in COVID-19. Study-wide context: Material from acute and convalescent COVID-19 was sourced from the United States, Italy and Spain. Sources were T cells, B-cell-depleted T cells, or PBMCs; the material itself was cDNA or gDNA.

The CDR3 spans 15 residues. Trimming took 4 bases from V and 3 from J, leaving 15 bases between them. Germline lookup yields CDR1 SGDLS and CDR2 YYNGEE. In the authors' workflow: Cell counts per sample came from amplifying reference gene primers. Here immunoSEQ multiplex PCR was the method, and the copy in TCRdb shows in-frame clones only, minus some. That table is the source of V, J and clone size, and D and trimming were worked out from the DNA. The sample carries more than 200,000 clones, 80% to 90% recorded once. The clonotype comes from a woman aged 40-49 years with active or convalescent COVID-19. Sequences were obtained from peripheral blood. The rearrangement links TRBV9 to TRBJ2-3, with D tentatively TRBD2 (6 bases). CDR3 sequence (DNA): TGTGCCAGCAGCCCCGGCCCAGCGGGTACAGATACGCAGTATTTT. Translated, it gives CASSPGPAGTDTQYF.